This T cell receptor beta chain was sequenced during a study of blood T cell repertoires in COVID-19. The repertoire was sequenced with immunoSEQ multiplex PCR; TCRdb's copy has only in-frame clones and lacks some. Altogether fewer than 250,000 clones are present, roughly 90% being singletons, with the ten largest covering approximately 0.75%. The TCR sequence derives from a woman between 70 and 85 years old with acute or convalescent COVID-19. Source material: peripheral blood.

CDR3 in DNA: TGTGCCAGCAGCCCATCCAGTAGCGGCCCCCTAGTGTCCAACGTCCTGACTTTC. Translated: CASSPSSSGPLVSNVLTF. The gene calls are TRBV7-7 and TRBJ2-6; D is perhaps TRBD2 (6 bases). Germline V gene data show CDR1 as SSHAT and CDR2 as FNYEAQ (reference sequence). The CDR3 totals 18 residues. V lost 5 bases and J lost 8, with 25 bases in between.